These T cell receptor beta chains were read from a single sample in a study of blood T cell repertoires in COVID-19. Here immunoSEQ multiplex PCR was the method, and the copy in TCRdb shows in-frame clones only, minus some. The repertoire has tens of thousands of clones, roughly 74% of them found once; the top ten carry approximately 28%. The sample was peripheral blood. The receptors originated from a woman aged 80 or over with acute or convalescent COVID-19. The CDR3 runs from the conserved cysteine through the conserved F or W. The D gene is left open where the match is weak. Size tells how often a clone was seen (once, few, many) or the class of an expanded clone, and some rows leave it out.

>NA|TRBD1|TRBV29-1|TRBJ2-6
CSVSDRGTGANVLTF
TGCAGCGTGTCAGACAGGGGGACTGGGGCCAACGTCCTGACTTTC
>few|NA|TRBV19|TRBJ1-1
CASSYLGEGEAFF
TGTGCCAGTAGTTATCTGGGGGAGGGGGAAGCTTTCTTT
>NA|NA|TRBV7-2|TRBJ1-1
CASSLDGGLGTEAFF
TGTGCCAGCAGCTTAGATGGCGGCCTGGGTACTGAAGCTTTCTTT
>NA|TRBD2|TRBV19|TRBJ2-3
CASSTNQPGLAESTDTQYF
TGTGCCAGTAGTACCAACCAGCCGGGACTAGCGGAGAGCACAGATACGCAGTATTTT
>few|NA|TRBV4-1|TRBJ1-1
CASSQDTLNTEAFF
TGCGCCAGCAGCCAAGATACCCTAAACACTGAAGCTTTCTTT
>NA|NA|TRBV12-3/TRBV12-4|TRBJ2-7
CASRRGALNEQYF
TGTGCCAGCAGGCGGGGAGCGTTGAACGAGCAGTACTTC
>NA|TRBD2|TRBV28|TRBJ2-1
CATSENSGRKNEQFF
TGTGCCACCTCTGAGAATAGCGGGAGGAAGAATGAGCAGTTCTTC
>NA|NA|TRBV12-3/TRBV12-4|TRBJ1-3
CASSPQNTIYF
TGTGCCAGCAGTCCTCAGAACACCATATATTTT
>NA|NA|TRBV10-3|TRBJ1-1
CAIRSGDTEAFF
TGTGCCATCAGGTCGGGGGACACTGAAGCTTTCTTT
>NA|TRBD1|TRBV18|TRBJ1-5
CASSPGQGGGGNQPQHF
TGTGCCAGCTCACCCGGACAGGGCGGAGGGGGCAATCAGCCCCAGCATTTT
>once|NA|TRBV6-5|TRBJ1-4
CASSYSVSGRSEKLFF
TGTGCCAGCAGTTACTCTGTTTCGGGGAGGAGTGAAAAACTGTTTTTT
>once|NA|TRBV10-1|TRBJ1-4
CASFRGFNEKLFF
TGCGCCAGCTTCCGAGGCTTTAATGAAAAACTGTTTTTT
>NA|NA|TRBV6-4|TRBJ2-7
CASSQGGEQYF
TGTGCCAGCAGCCAGGGGGGAGAGCAGTACTTC
>NA|TRBD1|TRBV7-3|TRBJ2-7
CASSLRPGQIYEQYF
TGTGCCAGCAGCTTAAGGCCGGGACAGATCTACGAGCAGTACTTC
>NA|TRBD1|TRBV7-9|TRBJ1-5
CASSAQGNQPQHF
TGTGCCAGCAGCGCACAGGGGAATCAGCCCCAGCATTTT
>NA|NA|TRBV5-4|TRBJ2-5
CASSKIELRQETQYF
TGTGCCAGCAGCAAGATCGAGTTGCGACAAGAGACCCAGTACTTC
>NA|TRBD1|TRBV6-5|TRBJ1-5
CASSPRQGNQPQHF
TGTGCCAGCAGCCCCAGACAGGGGAATCAGCCCCAGCATTTT
>NA|NA|TRBV20-1|TRBJ2-5
CSARVETQYF
TGCAGTGCCCGTGTCGAGACCCAGTACTTC
>NA|NA|TRBV3-1/TRBV3-2|TRBJ2-1
CASSKGSSYNEQFF
TGTGCCAGCAGCAAAGGGAGTTCCTACAATGAGCAGTTCTTC
>NA|NA|TRBV19|TRBJ2-2
CASTVSAGELFF
TGTGCCAGTACTGTGAGCGCCGGGGAGCTGTTTTTT
>NA|NA|TRBV5-8|TRBJ1-2
CASSRLGGINYGYTF
TGTGCCAGCAGCCGACTCGGGGGGATTAACTATGGCTACACCTTC
>NA|TRBD1|TRBV27|TRBJ1-1
CASSTQGAGTEAFF
TGTGCCAGCAGTACGCAGGGGGCAGGCACTGAAGCTTTCTTT
>once|TRBD1|TRBV14|TRBJ1-1
CASSPAGGANTEAFF
TGTGCCAGCAGCCCGGCAGGGGGTGCGAACACTGAAGCTTTCTTT
>few|NA|TRBV19|TRBJ2-7
CASCRSGGSYEQYF
TGTGCCAGTTGTAGAAGCGGAGGGTCATACGAGCAGTACTTC
>NA|NA|TRBV6-2/TRBV6-3|TRBJ2-1
CASSRGNEQFF
TGTGCCAGCAGTAGGGGGAATGAGCAGTTCTTC
>few|NA|TRBV29-1|TRBJ1-4
CSVVGTGGEKLFF
TGCAGCGTTGTAGGCACGGGAGGCGAAAAACTGTTTTTT
>NA|NA|TRBV20-1|TRBJ1-2
CSAQGSAGYTF
TGCAGTGCCCAGGGTTCCGCTGGCTACACCTTC
>NA|TRBD2|TRBV7-2|TRBJ2-2
CASSRTSGGNTGELFF
TGTGCCAGCAGCCGTACTAGCGGGGGGAACACCGGGGAGCTGTTTTTT
>NA|NA|TRBV18|TRBJ1-1
CASSQQWGGDTEAFF
TGTGCCAGCTCACAACAGTGGGGCGGGGACACTGAAGCTTTCTTT
>NA|TRBD2|TRBV20-1|TRBJ2-1
CSASLAGGLGEQFF
TGCAGTGCGAGTCTAGCGGGAGGGCTGGGGGAGCAGTTCTTC
>NA|TRBD2|TRBV5-1|TRBJ2-1
CASSLALAGGVEQFF
TGCGCCAGCAGCTTGGCCCTAGCGGGAGGGGTTGAGCAGTTCTTC
>NA|TRBD1|TRBV12-5|TRBJ1-2
CASGLDSWDRVDYGYTF
TGTGCTAGTGGTTTGGACTCCTGGGACAGGGTGGACTATGGCTACACCTTC
>many|TRBD2|TRBV7-3|TRBJ2-3
CASSPHSGRGTDTQYF
TGTGCCAGCAGCCCCCATAGCGGGAGGGGCACAGATACGCAGTATTTT
>NA|NA|TRBV3-1/TRBV3-2|TRBJ2-7
CASSPGAGLYEQYF
TGTGCCAGCAGCCCCGGGGCGGGACTCTACGAGCAGTACTTC
>NA|TRBD2|TRBV28|TRBJ2-3
CASSRLGLADSTDTQYF
TGTGCCAGCTCCCGCCTTGGACTAGCGGATAGCACAGATACGCAGTATTTT
>NA|TRBD1|TRBV4-1|TRBJ2-7
CASSQEGTGGEQYF
TGCGCCAGCAGCCAAGAAGGGACAGGGGGCGAGCAGTACTTC
>NA|NA|TRBV19|TRBJ2-1
CASSIPGASYNEQFF
TGTGCCAGTAGTATACCGGGAGCCTCCTACAATGAGCAGTTCTTC
>NA|TRBD2|TRBV24-1|TRBJ2-3
CATSGGLAEIADTQYF
TGTGCCACCAGTGGGGGACTAGCGGAAATTGCTGATACGCAGTATTTT
>NA|NA|TRBV19|TRBJ2-7
CASKPGDTYEQYF
TGTGCCAGTAAACCGGGGGATACCTACGAGCAGTACTTC
>NA|NA|TRBV7-9|TRBJ2-5
CASSRRGQKETQYF
TGTGCCAGCAGCCGAAGAGGACAGAAAGAGACCCAGTACTTC
>NA|NA|TRBV2|TRBJ2-5
CASRREGGSETQYF
TGTGCCAGCAGACGAGAGGGGGGGTCTGAGACCCAGTACTTC
>few|NA|TRBV28|TRBJ1-1
CASAYKGPPFF
TGTGCCAGCGCATACAAGGGGCCGCCCTTCTTT
>NA|TRBD2|TRBV25-1|TRBJ2-3
CASSSRRGGRSLRDTQYF
TGTGCCAGCAGTTCCCGGCGGGGGGGGAGATCTCTAAGGGATACGCAGTATTTT
>few|NA|TRBV19|TRBJ1-4
CASSPNEQGGEKLFF
TGTGCCAGTAGTCCCAATGAACAGGGCGGCGAAAAACTGTTTTTT
>NA|NA|TRBV10-3|TRBJ2-3
CAISGGIDRGDTQYF
TGTGCCATCTCGGGCGGCATCGACAGAGGAGATACGCAGTATTTT
>NA|NA|TRBV6-5|TRBJ2-7
CASSYSGPGQTYEQYF
TGTGCCAGCAGTTACTCGGGCCCGGGACAAACCTACGAGCAGTACTTC
>once|TRBD1|TRBV28|TRBJ1-5
CASSVPGGGGQPQHF
TGTGCCAGCAGTGTACCAGGGGGCGGGGGTCAGCCCCAGCATTTT
>NA|TRBD1|TRBV28|TRBJ1-6
CASSPGQGLSPLHF
TGTGCCAGCAGTCCGGGACAGGGCTTATCACCCCTCCACTTT
>NA|NA|TRBV6-2/TRBV6-3|TRBJ2-1
CASSSLALTRLHNEQFF
TGTGCCAGCAGTTCACTCGCCTTGACGAGGCTGCACAATGAGCAGTTCTTC
>NA|TRBD1|TRBV19|TRBJ1-2
CASSYIRGRDYGYTF
TGTGCCAGTAGTTACATCAGGGGGCGTGACTATGGCTACACCTTC
>NA|TRBD1|TRBV4-1|TRBJ2-1
CASSSTGTGTERYNEQFF
TGCGCCAGCAGCTCAACCGGGACAGGGACCGAGAGGTACAATGAGCAGTTCTTC
>NA|TRBD1|TRBV2|TRBJ1-4
CASSEHRGDEKLFF
TGTGCCAGCAGTGAACACAGGGGTGACGAAAAACTGTTTTTT
>NA|TRBD2|TRBV27|TRBJ2-1
CASSTRLAGGRLDEQFF
TGTGCCAGCAGTACCCGACTAGCGGGAGGTCGGTTAGATGAGCAGTTCTTC
>few|NA|TRBV28|TRBJ2-7
CASTEPGLGIYEQYF
TGTGCCAGCACCGAGCCGGGACTCGGGATCTACGAGCAGTACTTC
>NA|NA|TRBV5-4|TRBJ2-3
CASSWWSVGTDTQYF
TGTGCCAGCAGCTGGTGGAGCGTGGGCACAGATACGCAGTATTTT